This passage covers 14 T cell receptor beta chains from one sample sequenced in a study of glioma-infiltrating T cells after dendritic cell vaccination. Time point here: after dendritic cell vaccination, including at tumor progression/relapse. Assay used: immunoSEQ multiplex PCR; TCRdb lists only in-frame clones, some missing. Among over 80,000 clones, about 81% were seen once, and the ten largest hold approximately 2%. This sample comprised blood, obtained after dendritic cell vaccination. These receptors came from a human donor with glioblastoma.

The V and J genes are TRBV5-1 and TRBJ2-3; D is unclear. Germline values: CDR1 SGHRS, CDR2 YFSETQ. This CDR3 spans 14 amino acids. The V and J ends lost 6 bases and 1 base respectively, with 12 bases between them. The chain's CDR3 is CASTQIPGTDTQYF. The CDR3, as DNA: TGCGCCAGCACCCAAATCCCGGGCACAGATACGCAGTATTTT.

The chain joins TRBV19 to TRBJ1-5, with D possibly being TRBD1 (5 bases). Trimming removed 7 bases at V and 4 bases at J, with 11 bases between. Germline V gives CDR1 LNHDA, CDR2 SQIVND (reference sequence). CDR3 length: 13 residues. The CDR3 DNA reads as TGTGCCAGTAATATCCAGGGAAATCAGCCCCAGCATTTT. Protein sequence: CASNIQGNQPQHF.

The chain is built from TRBV11-2 and TRBJ1-2; the D is unclear. This CDR3 is built from 15 residues. The germline CDR1 and CDR2 sequences are SGHAT and FQNNGV. Trimming left V 0 bases short and J 2 bases short, with 10 bases between. The CDR3 region has the DNA TGTGCCAGCAGCTTAGAGAGTGTCAGGAACTATGGCTACACCTTC. It encodes CASSLESVRNYGYTF.

In its sample, this clone was seen a few times. This chain connects TRBV7-9 to TRBJ1-3; possibly TRBD1 for D (5 bases). The CDR3 covers 17 residues. CDR1 is SEHNR, CDR2 FQNEAQ, per germline (reference sequence). Between the trimmed V and J ends, which lost 6 bases and 1 base, there was a span of 19 bases. The CDR3 bases are TGTGCCAGCAGGGACTCGGACCGGGGGGGGTCTGGAAACACCATATATTTT. Protein product: CASRDSDRGGSGNTIYF.

The chain employs TRBV19 and TRBJ1-5; D possibly corresponds to TRBD1 (6 bases). CDR3 length: 14 amino acids. The ends were cut back, 4 bases at V and 1 base at J, with 8 bases in the middle. Per the germline V gene, CDR1 is LNHDA and CDR2 is SQIVND (reference sequence). The CDR3 is CASSRTGSNQPQHF. The CDR3 bases are TGTGCCAGTAGTAGAACAGGGAGCAATCAGCCCCAGCATTTT. Variable domain in full (rest from reference TRBV19 and TRBJ1-5): DGGITQSPKYLFRKEGQNVTLSCEQNLNHDAMYWYRQDPGQGLRLIYYSQIVNDFQKGDIAEGYSVSREKKESFPLTVTSAQKNPTAFYLCASSRTGSNQPQHFGDGTRLSIL.

The chain carries TRBV6-5 and TRBJ1-1, with 7 nucleotides matching TRBD1. The CDR3 is 13 residues long. V gave up 8 bases and J gave up 6 bases; unmatched junction bases: 9. Germline V gene lookup returns CDR1 MNHEY and CDR2 SVGAGI. The CDR3 sequence is CASLNGQGAEAFF. The CDR3 region has the DNA TGTGCCAGCCTCAACGGGCAGGGGGCTGAAGCTTTCTTT.

The chain recombines TRBV6-1 with TRBJ2-6; possible D gene TRBD2, 5 bases. The V and J ends lost 7 bases and 1 base respectively, with 11 bases between them. Germline CDR1 reads MNHNS; CDR2 reads SASEGT. The CDR3 spans 15 residues. The CDR3 DNA reads TGTGCCAGCACTCTCCGACTATCTGGGGCCAACGTCCTGACTTTC. Protein sequence: CASTLRLSGANVLTF.

The J gene is TRBJ2-5, the V gene TRBV5-1, with TRBD1 matching over 8 bases. CDR1 SGHRS and CDR2 YFSETQ come from the germline V gene. The CDR3 loop spans 16 amino acids. The junction had 13 bases not matched to a gene; V was cut back by 4 bases and J by 5 bases. The CDR3 protein is CASSPVNRGASETQYF. CDR3 DNA: TGCGCCAGCAGCCCAGTGAACAGGGGGGCGAGTGAGACCCAGTACTTC.

The chain recombines TRBV15 with TRBJ2-4, with TRBD2 as a possible D gene (6 bases). V was trimmed by 1 base and J by 7 bases, leaving 8 bases between them. The V gene's germline CDR1 is LNHNV and CDR2 YYDKDF (reference sequence). The CDR3 loop spans 13 amino acids. The CDR3 nucleotides are TGTGCCACCAGCAGAGCACGGGGGAACATTCAGTACTTC. Translating gives CATSRARGNIQYF.

This CDR3 is CASSQSGGLGTDTQYF. Written as DNA, the CDR3 is TGTGCCAGCAGCCAATCGGGGGGCCTAGGCACAGATACGCAGTATTTT. The chain combines TRBV4-2 with TRBJ2-3; possible D gene TRBD2, 7 bases. V lost 2 bases and J lost 1, with 13 bases in between. Germline V CDR1 and CDR2: LGHNA, YNFKEQ. The CDR3 spans 16 residues.

This sequence joins TRBV18 and TRBJ1-1; maybe TRBD1 (5 bases). Germline CDR1 reads KGHSH; CDR2 reads LQKENI. The CDR3 consists of 14 residues. V lost 3 bases and J lost 3, with 11 bases in between. Here the CDR3 reads CASSPQGYDTEAFF. For the CDR3, the DNA is TGTGCCAGCTCACCGCAGGGTTATGACACTGAAGCTTTCTTT.

The J gene is TRBJ1-1, the V gene TRBV5-8, with no clear D. V was shortened by 4 bases and J by 6 bases, with 16 bases between the two germline ends. Germline CDR1 is SGHTS and CDR2 is YDEGEE. The CDR3 consists of 14 residues. The CDR3 reads CASSQRDVPAEAFF. Here the CDR3 DNA reads TGTGCCAGCAGCCAGAGGGATGTCCCTGCTGAAGCTTTCTTT.

The chain carries TRBV7-9 and TRBJ1-1; D is unresolved. V was shortened by 9 bases and J by 0 bases, with 11 bases between the two germline ends. The CDR3 is 13 amino acids. Germline V gene lookup returns CDR1 SEHNR and CDR2 FQNEAQ (reference sequence). CDR3 DNA sequence: TGTGCCAGTCGGGCGGGCATGAACACTGAAGCTTTCTTT. It yields the protein CASRAGMNTEAFF. The full variable domain, in which reference TRBV7-9 and TRBJ1-1 provide the parts outside the CDR3, is DTGVSQNPRHKITKRGQNVTFRCDPISEHNRLYWYRQTLGQGPEFLTYFQNEAQLEKSRLLSDRFSAERPKGSFSTLEIQRTEQGDSAMYLCASRAGMNTEAFFGQGTRLTVV.

The rearrangement joins TRBV6-6 to TRBJ2-7, with 7 bases matching TRBD2. J was trimmed by 3 bases and V by 4 bases; bases with no gene match: 6. Per germline, CDR1 MNHNY and CDR2 SVGAGI (reference sequence). The length of the CDR3 is 14 residues. The CDR3 DNA reads TGTGCCAGCAGTTCCCCGGGACTACTCTACGAGCAGTACGTC. The encoded protein is CASSSPGLLYEQYV.